A single sample gave rise to the 9 T cell receptor beta chains below, sequenced in a study of blood T cell repertoires in COVID-19. The protocol was immunoSEQ multiplex PCR, while the TCRdb copy is restricted to in-frame clones and leaves out a portion. The sample records 200,000 to 250,000 clones, around 83% being singletons. The sequenced sample was peripheral blood. These TCRs come from a woman aged 45-65 years with acute or convalescent COVID-19.

V is TRBV19 and J is TRBJ1-5; D is possibly TRBD1 (5 bases). Trimming pared 1 base from V and 6 bases from J, leaving 19 bases between. The CDR3 covers 17 residues. CDR1 and CDR2 (germline): LNHDA, SQIVND (reference sequence). The CDR3 nucleotides read TGTGCCAGTAGTATAGTCGGAGGGGAAGTCTTCAGTCAGCCCCAGCATTTT. Encoded protein: CASSIVGGEVFSQPQHF.

The chain couples TRBV6-1 to TRBJ2-7; D not certain. The germline V gene has CDR1 MNHNS and CDR2 SASEGT. V was clipped by 2 bases and J by 4 bases, with 15 bases between them. This CDR3 has 15 amino acids. CDR3: CASSELGLGPYEQYF. The CDR3 region has the DNA TGTGCCAGCAGTGAATTAGGATTGGGCCCATACGAGCAGTACTTC.

The table lists this clone with a count of one. The chain employs TRBV5-1 and TRBJ2-7; 7 bases align to TRBD1. The V segment lost 5 bases and the J segment 6 bases; nucleotides outside the gene matches: 14. The CDR3 length is 15 residues. CDR1 is SGHRS and CDR2 is YFSETQ in the germline V gene. CDR3 amino acids: CASSSGTAAFSEQYF. CDR3 in DNA: TGCGCCAGCAGTTCCGGGACAGCAGCCTTTTCCGAGCAGTACTTC.

The chain links TRBV5-4 to TRBJ1-2; TRBD1 aligns across 7 bases. The CDR3 has 15 amino acids. The V gene end was trimmed by 4 bases and the J gene end by 3 bases; junction bases not matched to a gene: 9. The germline V gene encodes CDR1 SGHNT and CDR2 YYREEE (reference sequence). CDR3 residues: CASSQGELPYYGYTF. Written as DNA, the CDR3 is TGTGCCAGCAGCCAGGGGGAGTTGCCGTACTATGGCTACACCTTC.

In regard to this clone: Other DNA sequences within the sample encode an identical CDR3. As DNA, the CDR3 is TGTGCCAGCAGCTTGGACAGGGGGTTGAGCAATCAGCCCCAGCATTTT. Protein sequence: CASSLDRGLSNQPQHF. This chain uses TRBV7-8 with TRBJ1-5; 10 bases are shared with TRBD1. The germline CDR1 and CDR2 sequences are SGHVS and FQNEAQ. The CDR3 sequence is 16 residues long. The trim removed 3 bases at V and 1 base at J, leaving 3 bases unmatched. The full variable domain, in which reference TRBV7-8 and TRBJ1-5 provide the parts outside the CDR3, is GAGVSQSPRYKVAKRGQDVALRCDPISGHVSLFWYQQALGQGPEFLTYFQNEAQLDKSGLPSDRFFAERPEGSVSTLKIQRTQQEDSAVYLCASSLDRGLSNQPQHFGDGTRLSIL.

This chain links TRBV5-4 with TRBJ1-3, with D hard to call. The V and J ends lost 3 bases and 0 bases respectively, with 13 bases between them. The germline gives CDR1 SGHNT, CDR2 YYREEE (reference sequence). The CDR3 covers 16 residues. The CDR3 bases are TGTGCCAGCAGCTCGGCCGGGTCGCGCTCTGGAAACACCATATATTTT. Protein: CASSSAGSRSGNTIYF.

This clone has just a few counts. V and J are TRBV6-5 and TRBJ2-7; TRBD2 might be the D (5 bases). The CDR3 extends over 14 amino acids. Germline CDR1 reads MNHEY; CDR2 reads SVGAGI. V lost 4 bases and J lost 5, with 15 bases in between. CDR3 nucleotides: TGTGCCAGCAGTTCGAGGGCTGGGTACGACGAGCAGTACTTC. It yields the protein CASSSRAGYDEQYF.

The rearrangement uses TRBV19 and TRBJ1-2, with TRBD1 as a possible D gene (5 bases). CDR3 length: 14 amino acids. The V and J ends lost 5 bases and 3 bases respectively, with 13 bases between them. Germline loops: CDR1 LNHDA, CDR2 SQIVND (reference sequence). CDR3: CASSGGDGYYGYTF. As DNA, the CDR3 is TGTGCCAGTAGTGGGGGGGACGGATACTATGGCTACACCTTC.

The J gene is TRBJ2-2, the V gene TRBV19, with 8 positions matching TRBD1. Trimming at V came to 2 bases and at J to 6 bases, leaving 8 bases not matched to a gene. Per the germline V gene, CDR1 is LNHDA and CDR2 is SQIVND (reference sequence). The CDR3 extends over 16 amino acids. As DNA, the CDR3 is TGTGCCAGTAGTATAACCTGGACAGGGCAAGCCGGGGAGCTGTTTTTT. This translates into CASSITWTGQAGELFF.